A single T cell receptor (beta chain) is shown here with its context. The source of the sample is a study of T-cell reconstitution after alpha-beta-depleted transplantation in children. V was clipped by 4 bases and J by 4 bases; unmatched bases: 2. Germline V gene data show CDR1 as SGHTA and CDR2 as FQGNSA. This CDR3 region has 13 residues. It was with unique molecular identifiers that the TCRbeta library was prepared. TCRdb re-called the PCR reads through MiXCR, storing one row per CDR3 protein. The sample shows around 380,000 distinct CDR3 sequences, about 11% of them seen only once. The receptor was isolated from a human donor who donated a stem cell graft to a child with acute myeloid leukemia. The sequencing here drew on PBMCs from the stem cell graft donor, taken from the stem cell graft. The J gene is TRBJ1-2, the V gene TRBV7-2; 8 bases are a match to TRBD1. The CDR3 DNA reads TGTGCCAGCAGCTCCAGGGGGCTCTATGGCTACACCTTC. Its translation: CASSSRGLYGYTF.